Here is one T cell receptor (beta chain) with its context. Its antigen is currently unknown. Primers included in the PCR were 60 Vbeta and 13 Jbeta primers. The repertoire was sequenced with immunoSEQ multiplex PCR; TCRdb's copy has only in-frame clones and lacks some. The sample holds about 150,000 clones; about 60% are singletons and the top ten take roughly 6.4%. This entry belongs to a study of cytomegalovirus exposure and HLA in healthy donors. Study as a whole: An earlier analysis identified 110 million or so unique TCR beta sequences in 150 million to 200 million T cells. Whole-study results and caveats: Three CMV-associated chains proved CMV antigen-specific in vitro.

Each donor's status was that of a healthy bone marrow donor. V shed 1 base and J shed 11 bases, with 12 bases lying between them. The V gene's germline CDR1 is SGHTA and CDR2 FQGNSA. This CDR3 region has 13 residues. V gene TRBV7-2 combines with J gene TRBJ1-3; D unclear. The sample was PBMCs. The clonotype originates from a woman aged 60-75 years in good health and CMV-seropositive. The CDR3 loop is CASSLELGVSIYF. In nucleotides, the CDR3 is TGTGCCAGCAGCTTAGAGTTAGGAGTTTCCATATATTTT.